The text below deals with one T cell receptor (beta chain). Its antigen is not identified. This sample was taken from a study of T cells after yellow fever vaccination. Findings and caveats of the study: A faster peak, day 5 versus 15, was reached by the weaker secondary response. Abundant clonotypes from the bulk population could get into FACS-sorted repertoires as contaminants.

Germline lookup yields CDR1 KGHSH and CDR2 LQKENI. The CDR3 contains 14 residues. Trimming took off 8 bases at V and 2 bases at J, with 14 bases between the two ends. 5'RACE template switching produced TCR cDNA carrying a universal primer site and UMIs. TCRdb analysed the 5' RACE reads with MiXCR anew, one entry per CDR3 protein. Among some 500,000 distinct CDR3 sequences, roughly 14% were seen once, and the ten largest hold about 14%. The clonotype comes from a man aged 25 to 45 who received the YFV17D yellow fever vaccine. The chain is built from TRBV18 and TRBJ2-3, with a tentative D call TRBD2 (6 bases). Sequenced material: PBMCs, taken on the day of the yellow fever booster vaccination. CDR3 DNA: TGTGCCAGCCGCTGGGCGGGGCACACAGATACGCAGTATTTT. It specifies CASRWAGHTDTQYF.